This T cell receptor beta chain was sequenced in a study of CD8 T cells in Susac syndrome. Germline V gene sequence: CDR1 MDHEN, CDR2 SYDVKM. Germline trimming cut 5 bases from V and 5 bases from J; bases unmatched to any gene: 1. CDR3 length equals 14 residues. It was with random hexamers that about 0.45 to 1 ug RNA was reverse transcribed. The amplification used immunoSEQ multiplex PCR on TCR beta CDR3; it spanned 54 Vbeta and 13 Jbeta. TCRdb called the immunoSEQ multiplex PCR reads again in MiXCR, with one record for every CDR3 protein. The table records 120,000 or so distinct CDR3 sequences, 94% of them present only once. In contrast to the negatively isolated CD8+ and CD4+ T cells, TEMRA cells were FACS-enriched.

This clonotype was obtained from a human donor in good health. What was sequenced was CD4+ T cells from PBMCs. The chain links TRBV28 to TRBJ2-2, with 11 nucleotides matching TRBD1. CDR3 nucleotide sequence: TGTGCCAGCAGTGGGACAGGGGGGACCGGGGAGCTGTTTTTT. Amino acid sequence: CASSGTGGTGELFF.